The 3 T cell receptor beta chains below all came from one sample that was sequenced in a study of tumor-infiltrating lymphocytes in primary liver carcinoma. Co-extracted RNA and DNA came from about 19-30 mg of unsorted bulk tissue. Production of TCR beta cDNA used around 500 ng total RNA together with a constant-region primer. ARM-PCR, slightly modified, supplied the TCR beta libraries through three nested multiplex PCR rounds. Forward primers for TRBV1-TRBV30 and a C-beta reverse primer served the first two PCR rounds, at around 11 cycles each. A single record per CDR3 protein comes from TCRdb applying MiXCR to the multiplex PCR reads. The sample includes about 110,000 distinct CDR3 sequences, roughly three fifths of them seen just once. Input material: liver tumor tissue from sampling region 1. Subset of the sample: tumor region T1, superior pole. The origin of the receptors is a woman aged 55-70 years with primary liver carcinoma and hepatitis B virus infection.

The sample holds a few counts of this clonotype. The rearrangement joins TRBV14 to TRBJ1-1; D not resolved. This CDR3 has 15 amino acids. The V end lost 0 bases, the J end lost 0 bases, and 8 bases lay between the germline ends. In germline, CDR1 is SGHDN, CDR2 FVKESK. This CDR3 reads CASSQDYLMNTEAFF. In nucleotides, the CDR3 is TGTGCCAGCAGCCAAGATTACCTAATGAACACTGAAGCTTTCTTT.

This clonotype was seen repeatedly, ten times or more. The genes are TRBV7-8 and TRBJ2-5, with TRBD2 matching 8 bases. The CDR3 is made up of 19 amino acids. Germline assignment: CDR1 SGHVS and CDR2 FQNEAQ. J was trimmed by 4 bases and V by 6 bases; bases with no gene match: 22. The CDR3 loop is CASRRGLSGSLQKGETQYF. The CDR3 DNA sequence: TGTGCCAGCAGGAGGGGGTTGAGCGGGAGTCTGCAGAAGGGAGAGACCCAGTACTTC.

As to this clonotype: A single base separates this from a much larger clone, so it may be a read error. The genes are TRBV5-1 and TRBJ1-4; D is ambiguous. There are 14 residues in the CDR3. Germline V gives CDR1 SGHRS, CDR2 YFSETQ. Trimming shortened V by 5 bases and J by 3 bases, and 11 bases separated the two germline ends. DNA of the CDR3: TGCGCCAGCAGGGAGGGTTTTCCTAATGAAAAACTGTTTTTT. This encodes CASREGFPNEKLFF.